These 25 T cell receptor beta chains originate from one sample sequenced in a study of tumor-infiltrating lymphocytes in primary liver carcinoma. With around 520 ng total RNA as template and a constant-region primer, TCR beta cDNA was made. Nested multiplex PCR, run for three rounds with slightly modified ARM-PCR, yielded TCR beta libraries. Two initial PCR rounds of approximately 10 cycles each paired TRBV1-TRBV30 forward primers with a C-beta reverse primer. From the multiplex PCR reads, TCRdb called clonotypes with MiXCR, one entry per CDR3 protein. The table includes about 350,000 distinct CDR3 sequences, about two thirds detected once. Unsorted whole blood supplied the blood RNA, and germline DNA was isolated too. Sequencing was performed on peripheral blood. These receptor sequences come from a man in his forties or fifties with primary liver carcinoma and hepatitis B virus infection.

Worth noting for this clonotype: A read error may account for a junction end that differs from germline. The chain employs TRBV5-5 and TRBJ1-5, with 7 bases that match TRBD1. The CDR3 covers 16 residues. Per germline, CDR1 SGHKS and CDR2 YYEKEE (reference sequence). In DNA form, the CDR3 reads TGTGCCAGCAGTAGGGACAGCCCTTCGAGCAATAAGCCCCAGCATTTT. Protein sequence: CASSRDSPSSNKPQHF.

Points on this clonotype: It may be a read error: a sequence one base away is much more abundant. The chain links TRBV29-1 to TRBJ2-7, with 7 bases that match TRBD2. J gave up 5 bases and V 4 bases, and 23 bases lay outside the gene matches. The CDR3 is made up of 18 amino acids. The germline gives CDR1 SQVTM, CDR2 ANQGSEA. CDR3 sequence reads: CSVGPGRGGGGLKNEQYF. CDR3 sequence (DNA): TGCAGCGTTGGCCCAGGGCGCGGGGGTGGAGGGTTGAAAAACGAGCAGTACTTC.

With respect to this clonotype: One base away lies a much larger clone, so this may be a sequencing read error. V gene TRBV4-1 combines with J gene TRBJ2-1; D call uncertain. CDR1 and CDR2 from the germline V gene are MGHRA and YSYEKL. The CDR3 sequence is 14 residues long. The germline V and J ends were trimmed by 6 bases and 4 bases, with 13 bases remaining between them. The CDR3 loop reads CASRESGLYNEQFF. The CDR3, as DNA: TGCGCCAGCAGGGAATCCGGGCTTTACAATGAGCAGTTCTTC.

Concerning this clonotype itself: At one end, the junction sequence differs from germline, possibly due to a read error. The rearrangement joins TRBV11-1 to TRBJ1-5; the match to TRBD1 covers 7 bases. This CDR3 contains 14 residues. The germline V gene encodes CDR1 SGHAT and CDR2 FQDESV (reference sequence). The CDR3 nucleotides read TGTGCCAACAGCCCGGGAGGGGGCAATCTGCCCCAGCATTTT. This codes for CANSPGGGNLPQHF.

Points on this clonotype: Because it lacks the conserved phenylalanine or tryptophan at the end, this CDR3 is likely a read error. The V and J genes are TRBV11-2 and TRBJ2-5; D gene ambiguous. V lost 7 bases, J lost 6 bases, and 18 bases lay in between. Germline CDR1 is SGHAT and CDR2 is FQNNGV. This CDR3 comprises 14 residues. CDR3: CASTSDGSAQTQYL. CDR3 DNA: TGTGCCAGCACCTCAGACGGGTCGGCTCAGACCCAGTACTTG.

This clonotype qualifies as medium-sized (0.01 to 0.1%). This sequence joins TRBV11-2 and TRBJ1-2; D unclear. V lost 3 bases, J lost 8 bases, and 10 bases lay in between. This CDR3 region has 12 residues. Germline V gives CDR1 SGHAT, CDR2 FQNNGV. The CDR3 reads CASSFFGEGYTF. Here the CDR3 DNA reads TGTGCCAGCAGCTTTTTCGGGGAAGGCTACACCTTC. The full variable domain, with the rest looked up from reference TRBV11-2 and TRBJ1-2, is EAGVAQSPRYKIIEKRQSVAFWCNPISGHATLYWYQQILGQGPKLLIQFQNNGVVDDSQLPKDRFSAERLKGVDSTLKIQPAKLEDSAVYLCASSFFGEGYTFGSGTRLTVV.

This clonotype was counted at least ten times. The CDR3 DNA reads TGTGCCAGCAGTTTATTGGGTATGGAGGCTCTCTACGAGCAGTACTTC. This gives the protein CASSLLGMEALYEQYF. This rearrangement joins TRBV12-3 or TRBV12-4 to TRBJ2-7, with D possibly TRBD2 on 5 matching bases. The CDR3 sequence is 16 residues long. V was clipped by 2 bases and J by 3 bases, with 17 bases between them.

Regarding this clonotype: One junction end disagrees with the germline gene, perhaps due to a read error. J is TRBJ2-2 and V is TRBV11-1; D gene unclear. The length of the CDR3 is 15 residues. Germline V gene data show CDR1 as SGHAT and CDR2 as FQDESV (reference sequence). CDR3 nucleotide sequence: TGTGCCAGGAGCCCGCTGGGCGGAAACACTGGGGAGCTGTTTTTT. Translation gives CARSPLGGNTGELFF. Combining the CDR3 with reference TRBV11-1 and TRBJ2-2 gives the whole variable domain EAEVAQSPRYKITEKSQAVAFWCDPISGHATLYWYRQILGQGPELLVQFQDESVVDDSQLPKDRFSAERLKGVDSTLKIQPAELGDSAMYLCARSPLGGNTGELFFGEGSRLTVL.

As for this clonotype: Given the absence of the conserved phenylalanine or tryptophan at the CDR3 end, a read error is likely. The chain is built from TRBV11-2 and TRBJ2-1; possibly TRBD2 for D (5 bases). V was cut by 0 bases and J by 9 bases, with 18 bases left in between. Germline CDR1 is SGHAT and CDR2 is FQNNGV. The CDR3 is 16 amino acids. CDR3 coding DNA: TGTGCCAGCAGCTTAGATGTGGCGGGCAGTCAGGTTGAGCAGTTCATC. This codes for CASSLDVAGSQVEQFI.

About this clonotype itself: Compared with germline, one end of the junction differs, possibly owing to a read error. The chain carries TRBV12-3 or TRBV12-4 and TRBJ2-7, with 10 bases fitting TRBD1. The CDR3 has 15 residues. This chain's CDR3 is CASSLGQGANYELYF. CDR3 bases: TGTGCCAGCAGTTTAGGACAGGGGGCGAACTACGAGCTGTACTTC.

A remark on this clonotype: The junction does not match germline at one end; this may be a read error. The rearrangement links TRBV20-1 to TRBJ2-3; 8 bases line up with TRBD2. This CDR3 is built from 13 residues. The germline V gene has CDR1 DFQATT and CDR2 SNEGSKA (reference sequence). The CDR3 nucleotides are TGCAGTGCTCGGACTAGCACCACAGATGCGCAGTATTTT. Translated, it gives CSARTSTTDAQYF.

Notes on this clonotype: One junction end does not reproduce the germline sequence, and a read error may be involved. The genes are TRBV28 and TRBJ2-1; 12 positions match TRBD2. Germline V gives CDR1 MDHEN, CDR2 SYDVKM. CDR3 length equals 17 residues. The CDR3 loop is CVSSLNRGTMTSGSAFF. CDR3 coding DNA: TGTGTCAGCAGTTTGAACAGGGGGACTATGACTAGCGGGAGTGCGTTCTTC.

Worth noting for this clonotype: A much larger clone differs by one base, so this may be a read error. J is TRBJ1-2 and V is TRBV30, with TRBD1 matching 8 bases. CDR3 length: 15 residues. From germline, CDR1 is GTSNPN and CDR2 SVGIG (reference sequence). V lost 2 bases to trimming and J lost 4 bases; unmatched junction nucleotides: 9. The CDR3 spells CAWSTPPGTGYGYTF. DNA for the CDR3: TGTGCCTGGAGTACCCCCCCCGGGACAGGCTATGGCTACACCTTC.

This clonotype appeared a few times. A much bigger clone sits one base away, suggesting this may be a read error. V is TRBV4-1 and J is TRBJ2-2; D is undetermined. V was cut by 7 bases and J by 6 bases, with 18 bases left in between. This CDR3 has 15 amino acids. The germline CDR1 and CDR2 sequences are MGHRA and YSYEKL. The CDR3 spells CASTALVAGPGELFF. The CDR3 DNA follows: TGCGCCAGCACCGCTTTAGTTGCAGGTCCCGGGGAGCTGTTTTTT.

Points on this clonotype: No conserved phenylalanine or tryptophan is present at the end of the CDR3, so a read error is the likely explanation. V usage is TRBV5-1 and J usage is TRBJ2-1; D is possibly TRBD1 or TRBD2 (5 bases each). Germline-derived CDR1 and CDR2 are SGHRS and YFSETQ. V lost 2 bases and J 0 bases, leaving 6 bases between the germline ends. There are 14 residues in the CDR3. CDR3 bases: TGCGCCAGCAGCTTTGGGACCTCCTACAATGAGCAGTTCTTA. It codes for CASSFGTSYNEQFL.

To note about this clonotype: A much larger clone is a single base away; this may be a read error. The CDR3 loop is CASSPNRGRGQFF. CDR3 nucleotide sequence: TGCGCCAGCAGCCCCAACAGGGGGCGCGGGCAGTTCTTC. The genes are TRBV4-3 and TRBJ2-1; TRBD1 agrees at 9 bases. CDR1 and CDR2 from the germline V gene are LGHNA and YSLEER. This CDR3 has 13 amino acids. The trim removed 4 bases at V and 12 bases at J, leaving 7 bases unmatched.

This clonotype occurred a few times. The chain uses TRBV6-2 or TRBV6-3 and TRBJ2-2, with TRBD2 identical over 10 bases. V lost 6 bases and J lost 5; bases outside the gene matches: 6. There are 15 residues in the CDR3. The germline gives CDR1 MNHEY, CDR2 SVGEGT. CDR3 in DNA: TGTGCCAGCAGCCAAGCGGGAGGGCGGACCGGGGAGCTGTTTTTT. Amino acids: CASSQAGGRTGELFF.

There are many counts of this clonotype. The chain has TRBV6-1 and TRBJ1-1; TRBD1 is a possible D gene (6 bases). The CDR3 totals 13 residues. Trimming shortened V by 4 bases and J by 11 bases, and 17 bases separated the two germline ends. Germline-derived CDR1 and CDR2 are MNHNS and SASEGT. CDR3 bases: TGTGCCAGCAGTGGGGGGCGTGGTGCGGTGGCTTTCTTT. Encoded protein: CASSGGRGAVAFF.

On this clonotype: This may come from a read error, since a much larger clone is one base off. The rearrangement joins TRBV29-1 to TRBJ1-4; TRBD1 might be the D (5 bases). This CDR3 is 15 amino acids long. Per germline, CDR1 SQVTM and CDR2 ANQGSEA. CDR3 sequence reads: CNVGGRGSENEKLFF. Written as DNA, the CDR3 is TGCAACGTTGGGGGTCGGGGCAGCGAAAATGAAAAACTGTTTTTT.

This clonotype has more than one count but fewer than ten. The gene calls are TRBV6-5 and TRBJ1-2; 8 bases fit TRBD1. This CDR3 contains 15 residues. V trimming: 6 bases; J trimming: 4 bases; junction bases outside the gene matches: 10. Germline CDR1 MNHEY, CDR2 SVGAGI. The CDR3 loop is CASRKSGQGTYGYTF. CDR3 bases: TGTGCCAGCAGGAAGTCAGGACAGGGTACCTATGGCTACACCTTC.

Turning to this clonotype: This CDR3 is missing its conserved last phenylalanine or tryptophan, likely due to a read error. The chain recombines TRBV5-4 with TRBJ2-2; TRBD2 matches 7 bases. The length of the CDR3 is 16 residues. Looked up from germline, CDR1 is SGHNT and CDR2 is YYREEE (reference sequence). J was trimmed by 4 bases and V by 5 bases; bases with no gene match: 11. CDR3 nucleotides: TGTGCCAGCAGTTTAGGCGGGCTAGCGGTCACCGGGGAGCTGTTTCTT. Amino acid sequence: CASSLGGLAVTGELFL.

This clonotype was detected only a few times. The chain combines TRBV10-3 with TRBJ2-5, with 9 bases aligning to TRBD1. The V segment lost 6 bases and the J segment 4 bases; nucleotides outside the gene matches: 9. The CDR3 sequence is 15 residues long. Germline values: CDR1 ENHRY, CDR2 SYGVKD. CDR3 sequence: CAIRKQQGALETQYF. As DNA, the CDR3 is TGTGCCATCAGAAAACAACAGGGGGCCTTAGAGACCCAGTACTTC.

About this clonotype itself: At one of its ends the junction is not consistent with the germline gene, which may arise from a read error. The chain employs TRBV11-1 and TRBJ2-1; 7 bases match TRBD1. The CDR3 extends over 16 amino acids. CDR1 and CDR2 from the germline V gene are SGHAT and FQDESV (reference sequence). CDR3 nucleotides: TGTGCCAACAGCTTAGCTGAAAGGACAGGAGAGAATGAGCAGTTCTTC. The encoded protein is CANSLAERTGENEQFF.

This clonotype was found a few times. Since a much larger clone is just one base distant, this may be a read error. The rearrangement links TRBV12-3 or TRBV12-4 to TRBJ2-3; D ambiguous. CDR3 length equals 12 residues. V was clipped by 7 bases and J by 1 base, with 6 bases between them. CDR3 protein: CASTCGTDTQYF. The CDR3 region has the DNA TGTGCCAGCACCTGCGGCACAGATACGCAGTATTTT.

To note about this clonotype: Given the absence of the conserved phenylalanine or tryptophan at the CDR3 end, a read error is likely. This chain joins TRBV11-2 and TRBJ2-5; TRBD1 might be the D (7 bases). Trimming took off 5 bases at V and 5 bases at J, with 18 bases between the two ends. Germline V CDR1 and CDR2: SGHAT, FQNNGV. CDR3 size: 15 residues. The CDR3 reads CASSVQGGVLETQYC. CDR3 sequence (DNA): TGTGCCAGCAGCGTCCAGGGGGGTGTATTGGAGACCCAGTACTGC.